The 24 T cell receptor beta chains given below trace back to one sample, sequenced in a study of Ad26.COV2.S vaccination and SARS-CoV-2 variants. This sample's treatment: roughly 19 received Ad26.COV2.S at low or high dose, single or two shots; 5 received placebo; per-sample allocation not given. Sampling happened 63 days after the first vaccine or placebo injection. TCRdb keeps only in-frame clones here, not all; method: immunoSEQ multiplex PCR. The sample records hundreds of thousands of clones, around 90% being singletons. This specimen consisted of peripheral blood, obtained in a trial of Ad26.COV2.S vaccine versus placebo. The receptors come from a person aged 18-60 years who received the Ad26.COV2.S COVID-19 vaccine or a placebo.

The CDR3 coding sequence is TGTGCCAGCAGTTACAAAGGTAGAGGAGTTAACACTGAAGCTTTCTTT. It specifies CASSYKGRGVNTEAFF. The chain has TRBV6-2 or TRBV6-3 and TRBJ1-1, with unresolved D. Germline values: CDR1 MNHEY, CDR2 SVGEGT. Trimming shortened V by 2 bases and J by 2 bases, and 15 bases separated the two germline ends. This CDR3 contains 16 residues.

The rearrangement uses TRBV6-5 and TRBJ2-7; 9 bases align to TRBD2. The CDR3 extends over 15 amino acids. Trimming cost V 5 bases and J 2 bases; bases outside gene matches: 7. The germline V gene encodes CDR1 MNHEY and CDR2 SVGAGI. DNA of the CDR3: TGTGCCAGCAGTCCTTTAGCGGGAGACGCCTACGAGCAGTACTTC. It is translated as CASSPLAGDAYEQYF.

This clone was picked up a small number of times. The chain couples TRBV5-4 to TRBJ2-7; D ambiguous. The CDR3 is 14 residues long. V lost 3 bases, J lost 2 bases, and 12 bases lay in between. Per the germline V gene, CDR1 is SGHNT and CDR2 is YYREEE (reference sequence). CDR3 region: CASSSRPTTYEQYF. CDR3 DNA sequence: TGTGCCAGCAGCTCGAGGCCCACCACCTACGAGCAGTACTTC.

The chain links TRBV12-3 or TRBV12-4 to TRBJ2-1; no firm D call. The CDR3 spans 11 residues. Deletions cut 1 base from V and 6 bases from J, with 1 base between. CDR3 amino acids: CASSLVNEQFF. Written as DNA, the CDR3 is TGTGCCAGCAGTTTAGTCAATGAGCAGTTCTTC.

The chain employs TRBV4-1 and TRBJ2-5, with TRBD2 identical over 10 bases. The CDR3 has 18 residues. The V segment lost 5 bases and the J segment 4 bases; nucleotides outside the gene matches: 16. The germline gives CDR1 MGHRA, CDR2 YSYEKL. CDR3 DNA sequence: TGCGCCAGCAGCTCGGGAGCTAGCGGGAGTAGGTCAGGAGAGACCCAGTACTTC. The encoded protein is CASSSGASGSRSGETQYF.

V is TRBV20-1 and J is TRBJ2-5, with unresolved D. The CDR3 is 10 residues long. In germline, CDR1 is DFQATT, CDR2 SNEGSKA (reference sequence). CDR3: CTSLRETQYF. CDR3 nucleotides: TGCACGAGCCTACGGGAGACCCAGTACTTC.

The V call is TRBV28, the J call TRBJ2-5, with D uncertain. The CDR3 length is 15 residues. Germline V gene lookup returns CDR1 MDHEN and CDR2 SYDVKM. The V end was cut by 5 bases, the J end by 4 bases, with 17 bases between. The CDR3 DNA sequence: TGTGCCAGCAGTCCCAGCTACTGGAAAGGAGAGACCCAGTACTTC. This encodes CASSPSYWKGETQYF. Supplemented by reference TRBV28 and TRBJ2-5, the full variable domain reads DVKVTQSSRYLVKRTGEKVFLECVQDMDHENMFWYRQDPGLGLRLIYFSYDVKMKEKGDIPEGYSVSREKKERFSLILESASTNQTSMYLCASSPSYWKGETQYFGPGTRLLVL.

The rearrangement links TRBV28 to TRBJ2-3, with D perhaps matching TRBD2 (6 bases). Deletions cut 7 bases from V and 5 bases from J, with 19 bases between. Germline loops: CDR1 MDHEN, CDR2 SYDVKM. The CDR3 covers 15 residues. The CDR3 loop reads CASNRELIRGDTQYF. The CDR3 DNA is TGTGCCAGCAACCGGGAGCTAATTCGGGGAGATACGCAGTATTTT.

This clone came up a few times. V gene TRBV7-8 combines with J gene TRBJ1-5, with D unclear. This CDR3 contains 15 residues. The germline V and J ends were trimmed by 3 bases and 0 bases, with 9 bases remaining between them. Germline-derived CDR1 and CDR2 are SGHVS and FQNEAQ. The CDR3 DNA follows: TGTGCCAGCAGCTTCGACTCGGATAGCAATCAGCCCCAGCATTTT. Protein: CASSFDSDSNQPQHF.

This clone has a handful of counts. The J gene is TRBJ2-7, the V gene TRBV6-5, with D unresolved. The CDR3 totals 13 residues. Trimming stripped 5 bases from V and 3 bases from J, with 11 bases between. CDR1 MNHEY and CDR2 SVGAGI come from the germline V gene. CDR3 sequence (DNA): TGTGCCAGCAGTACCTTCCAGGACTACGAGCAGTACTTC. It encodes CASSTFQDYEQYF.

The chain is built from TRBV7-9 and TRBJ1-3; weak D call: TRBD1 (5 bases). Germline assignment: CDR1 SEHNR and CDR2 FQNEAQ (reference sequence). The CDR3 totals 16 residues. V was cut by 2 bases and J by 0 bases, with 11 bases left in between. The CDR3 DNA is TGTGCCAGCAGCTTATCGGGACTTCTCTCTGGAAACACCATATATTTT. It codes for CASSLSGLLSGNTIYF.

This clone came up once. The chain links TRBV6-5 to TRBJ2-7; D is possibly TRBD1 (6 bases). Trimming stripped 2 bases from V and 3 bases from J, with 14 bases between. The length of the CDR3 is 15 residues. Germline values: CDR1 MNHEY, CDR2 SVGAGI. CDR3 loop: CASSYTWTALYEQYF. CDR3 nucleotide sequence: TGTGCCAGCAGTTACACTTGGACAGCTCTCTACGAGCAGTACTTC.

The V and J genes are TRBV5-1 and TRBJ1-1; perhaps TRBD1 as D (5 bases). The CDR3 has 15 amino acids. Germline CDR1 reads SGHRS; CDR2 reads YFSETQ. V lost 0 bases to trimming and J lost 4 bases, with 13 bases between them. CDR3 in amino acids: CASSLVGGGSTEAFF. The CDR3 nucleotides are TGCGCCAGCAGCTTGGTCGGGGGAGGAAGCACTGAAGCTTTCTTT.

This chain links TRBV6-5 with TRBJ2-5; TRBD1 matches 8 bases. Trimming removed 4 bases from V and 5 bases from J; junction bases left unmatched: 9. The CDR3 contains 15 residues. Germline CDR1 is MNHEY and CDR2 is SVGAGI. This chain's CDR3 is CASSFFQGARETQYF. DNA for the CDR3: TGTGCCAGCAGTTTCTTCCAGGGGGCGCGGGAGACCCAGTACTTC.

The chain joins TRBV29-1 to TRBJ2-1; TRBD2 agrees at 7 bases. In germline, CDR1 is SQVTM, CDR2 ANQGSEA. Trimming at V came to 4 bases and at J to 2 bases, leaving 5 bases not matched to a gene. The CDR3 spans 14 residues. CDR3 loop: CSVAQGGPYNEQFF. CDR3 sequence (DNA): TGCAGCGTTGCCCAGGGAGGGCCCTACAATGAGCAGTTCTTC.

This chain joins TRBV18 and TRBJ1-4; D might be TRBD1 (5 bases). Germline V gene data show CDR1 as KGHSH and CDR2 as LQKENI. V shed 6 bases and J shed 0 bases, with 14 bases lying between them. The CDR3 consists of 16 residues. CDR3 in DNA: TGTGCCAGCTCCCCCCTCGAGGGGCCAACTAATGAAAAACTGTTTTTT. Its translation: CASSPLEGPTNEKLFF.

This clone was found once. This chain joins TRBV29-1 and TRBJ2-1; D is undetermined. The CDR3 totals 14 residues. V was shortened by 3 bases and J by 4 bases, with 13 bases between the two germline ends. The germline CDR1 and CDR2 sequences are SQVTM and ANQGSEA. CDR3 bases: TGCAGCGTTGATGGTATAATTGGGTACAATGAGCAGTTCTTC. Its translation: CSVDGIIGYNEQFF.

This clone was detected only a few times. The J gene is TRBJ2-7, the V gene TRBV18, with 10 bases identical to TRBD1. With 3 bases clipped from V and 4 bases from J, the junction kept 6 bases outside the gene matches. Germline-derived CDR1 and CDR2 are KGHSH and LQKENI. This CDR3 comprises 15 residues. CDR3 residues: CASSPPGQGQYEQYF. DNA for the CDR3: TGTGCCAGCTCACCCCCGGGACAGGGGCAATACGAGCAGTACTTC.

The rearrangement links TRBV5-1 to TRBJ2-2; D is perhaps TRBD2 (6 bases). CDR3 length equals 17 residues. Trimming cost V 0 bases and J 1 base, with 13 bases left between them. In germline, CDR1 is SGHRS, CDR2 YFSETQ. This chain's CDR3 is CASSLAGGRLNTGELFF. The CDR3, as DNA: TGCGCCAGCAGCTTGGCCGGGGGACGGTTGAACACCGGGGAGCTGTTTTTT. Variable domain in full (rest from reference TRBV5-1 and TRBJ2-2): KAGVTQTPRYLIKTRGQQVTLSCSPISGHRSVSWYQQTPGQGLQFLFEYFSETQRNKGNFPGRFSGRQFSNSRSEMNVSTLELGDSALYLCASSLAGGRLNTGELFFGEGSRLTVL.

The V gene is TRBV10-1, the J gene TRBJ1-1; possibly TRBD1 for D (6 bases). The germline V gene encodes CDR1 WNHNN and CDR2 SYGVQD (reference sequence). Trimming took 10 bases from V and 3 from J, leaving 18 bases between them. The CDR3 sequence is 14 residues long. CDR3 nucleotide sequence: TGCGCCATCGAGAGGGGGGTCGGGGACACTGAAGCTTTCTTT. Encoded protein: CAIERGVGDTEAFF.

The rearrangement uses TRBV4-2 and TRBJ2-1; maybe TRBD2 (6 bases). The CDR3 extends over 15 amino acids. In germline, CDR1 is LGHNA, CDR2 YNFKEQ. Trimming took off 2 bases at V and 10 bases at J, with 18 bases between the two ends. For the CDR3, the DNA is TGTGCCAGCAGCCAACCCGGGACTGGGGCGGGCGAGCAGTTCTTC. This gives the protein CASSQPGTGAGEQFF.

This clone turned up a few times. The rearrangement joins TRBV6-2 or TRBV6-3 to TRBJ1-1; TRBD1 agrees at 7 bases. V was clipped by 4 bases and J by 11 bases; unmatched bases: 7. CDR1 and CDR2 from the germline V gene are MNHEY and SVGEGT. CDR3 length equals 12 residues. CDR3 sequence (DNA): TGTGCCAGCAGTTTTTGGACAGGTCTTGCTTTCTTT. Protein sequence: CASSFWTGLAFF.

The chain combines TRBV28 with TRBJ1-1, with D unclear. CDR1 MDHEN and CDR2 SYDVKM come from the germline V gene. This CDR3 is 15 amino acids long. Trimming removed 5 bases at V and 0 bases at J, with 13 bases between. This CDR3 reads CASSPAQTMNTEAFF. The CDR3, as DNA: TGTGCCAGCAGTCCGGCACAGACCATGAACACTGAAGCTTTCTTT.

The J gene is TRBJ2-7, the V gene TRBV29-1; TRBD2 is a possible D gene (6 bases). The CDR3 is 12 residues long. V was trimmed by 4 bases and J by 2 bases, leaving 9 bases between them. Germline V gene sequence: CDR1 SQVTM, CDR2 ANQGSEA. CDR3 amino acids: CSVGAGPYEQYF. CDR3 sequence (DNA): TGCAGCGTTGGTGCGGGACCCTACGAGCAGTACTTC.